This TCR beta chain was captured by sequencing in a study of blood T cell repertoires in COVID-19. Study as a whole: Samples came from the United States, Italy and Spain, spanning acute and convalescent COVID-19. Nucleic acid was either cDNA or gDNA, and it came from T cells, B-cell-depleted T cells, or PBMCs.

In the original workflow: By means of reference gene primer amplification, nucleated cell counts were estimated. Profiled with immunoSEQ multiplex PCR; TCRdb holds only in-frame clones, not every one. V and J calls and clone size are given by that table; D and trimming were obtained from the DNA. The sample records 120,000 to 150,000 clones, 70% to 90% being singletons. The length of the CDR3 is 13 residues. Germline V CDR1 and CDR2: SNHLY, FYNNEI. Trimming pared 1 base from V and 9 bases from J, leaving 13 bases between. The receptor was derived from a man in his 60s with active or convalescent COVID-19. Input material: peripheral blood. The chain is built from TRBV2 and TRBJ2-7; D not resolved. CDR3: CASSEESGLGQYF. The CDR3 DNA reads TGTGCCAGCAGTGAAGAGTCCGGGTTGGGGCAGTACTTC.